The rows below give T cell receptor beta chains drawn from one sample of a study of blood T cells in healthy people across ages. TCRdb independently ran MiXCR on the 5' RACE reads; one entry per CDR3 protein. The table has some 690,000 distinct CDR3 sequences, about 20% seen once. Sequences were obtained from blood. All receptors come from a man between 65 and 79 years old in good health. CDR3s include the opening cysteine and the closing phenylalanine or tryptophan. The D gene is left open where the match is weak. Clone size, where shown, is once, few, many, or a class for clones that have expanded.

CDR3 length | J gene | D gene | V gene | clone size | CDR3 protein | CDR3 DNA
15 | TRBJ1-5 | NA | TRBV7-9 | NA | CASSLTGGPQDTQHF | TGTGCCAGCAGCCTTACTGGCGGGCCCCAGGATACGCAGCATTTT
14 | TRBJ2-3 | NA | TRBV10-2 | few | CASTGTFPTDTQYF | TGCGCCAGCACAGGGACCTTCCCTACAGATACGCAGTATTTT
18 | TRBJ2-1 | TRBD2 | TRBV29-1 | few | CSVEDWGSGRSGYNEQFF | TGCAGCGTTGAAGATTGGGGTAGCGGGAGATCAGGCTACAATGAGCAGTTCTTC
13 | TRBJ2-3 | NA | TRBV6-2/TRBV6-3 | few | CASRQTAADTQYF | TGTGCCAGCAGGCAAACAGCGGCAGATACGCAGTATTTT
18 | TRBJ2-3 | TRBD2 | TRBV24-1 | few | CATSDFPPLAGDQDTQYF | TGTGCCACCAGTGATTTTCCCCCCCTAGCGGGAGATCAAGATACGCAGTATTTT
15 | TRBJ2-2 | TRBD2 | TRBV29-1 | few | CSVRTSGGNTGELFF | TGCAGCGTCCGGACTAGCGGGGGGAACACCGGGGAGCTGTTTTTT
16 | TRBJ1-4 | NA | TRBV20-1 | NA | CSASSGASATNEKLFF | TGCAGTGCTAGTTCCGGGGCGAGTGCAACTAATGAAAAACTGTTTTTT
14 | TRBJ2-3 | TRBD2 | TRBV20-1 | few | CSARASGITDTQYF | TGCAGTGCTAGAGCGAGCGGGATCACAGATACGCAGTATTTT
14 | TRBJ2-1 | NA | TRBV4-3 | NA | CASSQVGGDNEQFF | TGCGCCAGCAGCCAGGTGGGAGGCGACAATGAGCAGTTCTTC
12 | TRBJ2-5 | NA | TRBV2 | few | CASSRDLETQYF | TGTGCCAGCAGTCGCGATCTTGAGACCCAGTACTTC
15 | TRBJ2-1 | TRBD2 | TRBV7-2 | NA | CASKRAGGSYNEQFF | TGTGCCAGCAAGAGGGCGGGAGGTTCCTACAATGAGCAGTTCTTC
14 | TRBJ1-5 | NA | TRBV20-1 | NA | CSARYGTINQPQHF | TGCAGTGCTAGATATGGGACAATCAATCAGCCCCAGCATTTT
15 | TRBJ2-5 | NA | TRBV27 | NA | CASSFERGVQETQYF | TGTGCCAGCAGTTTTGAGAGGGGAGTCCAAGAGACCCAGTACTTC
14 | TRBJ2-3 | TRBD2 | TRBV6-1 | few | CASSSGTRPDTQYF | TGTGCCAGCAGTTCGGGGACTAGGCCAGATACGCAGTATTTT
11 | TRBJ2-5 | NA | TRBV28 | few | CASREQETQYF | TGTGCCAGCAGGGAGCAAGAGACCCAGTACTTC
14 | TRBJ1-4 | NA | TRBV12-3/TRBV12-4 | many | CASSFGGSNEKLFF | TGTGCCAGCAGTTTCGGAGGTTCTAATGAAAAACTGTTTTTT
14 | TRBJ2-3 | NA | TRBV7-2 | NA | CASSLGSTGDTQYF | TGTGCCAGCAGCTTAGGGAGCACAGGAGATACGCAGTATTTT
16 | TRBJ1-6 | NA | TRBV5-1 | NA | CASSLDAGVINSPLHF | TGCGCCAGCAGCTTGGACGCAGGGGTCATTAATTCACCCCTCCACTTT
14 | TRBJ1-3 | NA | TRBV29-1 | few | CSAGDSLSGNTIYF | TGCAGCGCAGGAGACAGCCTCTCTGGAAACACCATATATTTT
16 | TRBJ1-4 | NA | TRBV4-1 | NA | CASSQDRRIGREKLFF | TGCGCCAGCAGCCAAGATCGTCGGATAGGTCGGGAAAAACTGTTTTTT
14 | TRBJ1-2 | TRBD1 | TRBV29-1 | few | CSVDPQGQLYGYTF | TGCAGCGTTGACCCACAGGGGCAACTTTATGGCTACACCTTC
14 | TRBJ2-1 | TRBD2 | TRBV3-1 | NA | CASRISGPGNEQFF | TGTGCCAGCAGGATTAGCGGGCCGGGGAATGAGCAGTTCTTC
15 | TRBJ2-1 | TRBD2 | TRBV4-2 | NA | CASSQSGGGANEQFF | TGTGCCAGCAGCCAATCCGGCGGGGGGGCCAATGAGCAGTTCTTC
16 | TRBJ1-2 | NA | TRBV28 | NA | CASSHISGTTEGGYTF | TGTGCCAGCAGCCATATATCCGGGACAACCGAAGGAGGCTACACCTTC
15 | TRBJ2-3 | NA | TRBV7-2 | few | CASSSRVAGPFTQYF | TGTGCCAGCAGCTCCCGAGTTGCAGGGCCTTTTACGCAGTATTTT
16 | TRBJ2-5 | NA | TRBV4-3 | few | CASSQGPGRTQETQYF | TGCGCCAGCAGCCAAGGGCCGGGACGGACTCAAGAGACCCAGTACTTC
16 | TRBJ2-2 | TRBD1 | TRBV11-2 | few | CASSLWGTANTGELFF | TGTGCCAGCAGCTTATGGGGGACAGCGAACACCGGGGAGCTGTTTTTT
15 | TRBJ1-3 | NA | TRBV3-1 | NA | CASSPGPDSGNTIYF | TGTGCCAGCAGCCCGGGACCCGACTCTGGAAACACCATATATTTT
14 | TRBJ2-3 | NA | TRBV7-2 | few | CASSDRRGADTQYF | TGTGCCAGCAGCGATAGGAGGGGAGCAGATACGCAGTATTTT
13 | TRBJ1-2 | NA | TRBV29-1 | NA | CSVQQDLSYGYTF | TGCAGCGTTCAACAGGACCTTAGCTATGGCTACACCTTC
15 | TRBJ2-7 | NA | TRBV12-3/TRBV12-4 | NA | CASSLSTDWPSEQYF | TGTGCCAGCAGTTTGAGTACCGATTGGCCCTCCGAGCAGTACTTC
14 | TRBJ1-2 | TRBD1 | TRBV6-6 | few | CASTGQAGGYDYTF | TGTGCCAGCACCGGACAGGCTGGCGGCTATGACTACACCTTC
17 | TRBJ1-1 | TRBD1 | TRBV7-8 | NA | CASSLGQGVLRNTEAFF | TGTGCCAGCAGCCTGGGACAGGGGGTCTTAAGGAACACTGAAGCTTTCTTT
14 | TRBJ1-2 | NA | TRBV11-2 | few | CASSLMRSSYGYTF | TGTGCCAGCAGCTTAATGCGCTCCTCTTATGGCTACACCTTC
15 | TRBJ1-2 | TRBD1 | TRBV6-5 | few | CASSRDRGDNYGYTF | TGTGCCAGCAGCCGCGACAGGGGGGATAACTATGGCTACACCTTC
12 | TRBJ1-6 | NA | TRBV20-1 | NA | CSARVTKLTLHF | TGCAGTGCTAGAGTGACAAAACTAACCCTCCACTTT
16 | TRBJ2-2 | TRBD2 | TRBV5-1 | NA | CASNPLAGEVTGELFF | TGCGCCAGCAACCCGCTAGCGGGGGAGGTTACCGGGGAGCTGTTTTTT
15 | TRBJ2-1 | TRBD2 | TRBV4-2 | few | CASSQLAGGRNEQFF | TGTGCCAGCAGCCAACTAGCGGGGGGGCGGAATGAGCAGTTCTTC
14 | TRBJ1-1 | NA | TRBV20-1 | NA | CSASPPWMNTEAFF | TGCAGTGCTAGCCCACCCTGGATGAACACTGAAGCTTTCTTT
13 | TRBJ1-2 | NA | TRBV5-1 | NA | CASRGDVLYGYTF | TGCGCCAGCAGGGGGGACGTTCTTTATGGCTACACCTTC
14 | TRBJ2-3 | NA | TRBV5-1 | few | CASSWRQSTDTQYF | TGCGCCAGCAGCTGGCGACAAAGCACAGATACGCAGTATTTT
14 | TRBJ1-6 | NA | TRBV3-1 | few | CASSPRGGNSPLHF | TGTGCCAGCAGCCCTCGGGGTGGTAATTCACCCCTCCACTTT
13 | TRBJ2-5 | NA | TRBV2 | few | CASSVDFQETQYF | TGTGCCAGCAGTGTGGACTTCCAAGAGACCCAGTACTTC
13 | TRBJ2-1 | NA | TRBV10-2 | few | CASGSPNYNEQFF | TGCGCCAGCGGGAGTCCCAATTACAATGAGCAGTTCTTC
13 | TRBJ1-6 | NA | TRBV29-1 | NA | CSARSDGNSPLHF | TGCAGCGCCCGATCGGACGGGAATTCACCCCTCCACTTT
16 | TRBJ2-1 | TRBD2 | TRBV4-1 | NA | CASSQEWTSGYNEQFF | TGCGCCAGCAGCCAAGAGTGGACTAGCGGTTACAATGAGCAGTTCTTC
14 | TRBJ1-4 | NA | TRBV12-3/TRBV12-4 | NA | CASSPDSWGEKLFF | TGTGCCAGCAGCCCGGACTCGTGGGGTGAAAAACTGTTTTTT
14 | TRBJ2-3 | NA | TRBV16 | NA | CASSLAQAKDTQYF | TGTGCCAGCAGCCTCGCCCAAGCAAAAGATACGCAGTATTTT
13 | TRBJ1-1 | NA | TRBV6-2/TRBV6-3 | NA | CASRSGLETEAFF | TGTGCCAGCAGGTCCGGACTTGAGACTGAAGCTTTCTTT
15 | TRBJ2-5 | TRBD2 | TRBV7-2 | NA | CASSLGRTSGMPQKF | TGTGCCAGCAGCTTAGGAAGGACTAGCGGGATGCCCCAGAAATTC